Sequencing of this T cell receptor beta chain was carried out in a study of Ad26.COV2.S vaccination and SARS-CoV-2 variants. On the study more broadly: In the COV1001 trial, the donor was in the Ad26.COV2.S arm. Study-wide findings and caveats: The TCR breadth and depth analyses may have produced an underestimate of total T cell responses. Participants in the vaccine arm had higher spike-specific TCR breadth; placebo recipients had lower.

The sample holds one count of this clone. Its antigen is still unknown. The sample holds other DNA sequences that translate to the same CDR3. The ends lost 0 bases at V and 3 bases at J; junction bases unmatched: 4. The CDR3 is 15 amino acids. Germline V CDR1 and CDR2: MNHEY, SVGAGI. Profiling relied on immunoSEQ multiplex PCR, and the TCRdb table lists in-frame clones only, not all of them. Of about 480,000 clones in the sample, roughly 85% were seen once. Treatment reported: around 19 received Ad26.COV2.S at low or high dose, single or two shots; roughly 5 received placebo; per-sample allocation not given. Sampling was performed 63 days after the first vaccine or placebo injection.

The material was peripheral blood, obtained in a trial of Ad26.COV2.S vaccine versus placebo. This sequence was found in a person aged 18-65 years who received the Ad26.COV2.S COVID-19 vaccine or a placebo. The rearrangement joins TRBV6-5 to TRBJ2-7; 8 bases agree with TRBD1. CDR3 sequence reads: CASSYSRQGSYEQYF. The CDR3 nucleotides read TGTGCCAGCAGTTACTCGCGACAGGGGAGCTACGAGCAGTACTTC.